Listed below are T cell receptor beta chains from one sample, sequenced in a study of T cells in Graves' hyperthyroidism and ophthalmopathy. TCRdb reanalysed the multiplex PCR reads using MiXCR and keeps one entry per CDR3 protein. Of 600,000 or so distinct CDR3 sequences listed, about a sixth are singletons. What was sequenced was blood. Receptor source: a young woman with Graves' hyperthyroidism. The CDR3 runs from the conserved cysteine through the conserved F or W. D genes are given only for firm matches. Clone size is shown for a subset of rows, as once, few, many or a class of expanded clone.

D,size,V,J,DNA,CDR3
TRBD2,many,TRBV29-1,TRBJ2-1,TGCAGCGTTTTAGCGGGGGCTAGGGGCTACAATGAGCAGTTCTTC,CSVLAGARGYNEQFF
TRBD1,.,TRBV14,TRBJ2-3,TGTGCCAGCAGCCAAGGAGACAGGGGCAGAAGTACGCAGTATTTT,CASSQGDRGRSTQYF
TRBD2,many,TRBV2,TRBJ2-7,TGTGCCAGCAGTGTGAGTGAGCGGGGCCCGCAGTACTTC,CASSVSERGPQYF
.,few,TRBV10-1,TRBJ2-4,TGCGCCAGCAGTGAGTCTCAGTTTGACATTCAGTACTTC,CASSESQFDIQYF
.,many,TRBV20-1,TRBJ1-1,TGCAGTCCAGGGGCCTTTGAAGCTTTCTTT,CSPGAFEAFF
.,.,TRBV28,TRBJ2-1,TGTGCCAGCAGTTTCCCGGACGGCGGAGATGAGCAGTTCTTC,CASSFPDGGDEQFF
TRBD2,few,TRBV5-4,TRBJ2-1,TGTGCCAGCAGCCATGCATCGGGACTAGCGGGAGGTAATGAGCAGTTCTTC,CASSHASGLAGGNEQFF
.,many,TRBV28,TRBJ1-2,TGTGCCAGCAGTTTATTTGAGGGTAGGGGCTACACCTTC,CASSLFEGRGYTF
TRBD2,few,TRBV4-2,TRBJ2-7,TGTGCCAGCAGCCAAGAAGGGACTAGCGGGTACGAGCAGTACTTC,CASSQEGTSGYEQYF
.,few,TRBV19,TRBJ2-7,TGTGCCAGTAAATTGGGACTGAATGACGAGCAGTACTTC,CASKLGLNDEQYF
.,few,TRBV4-1,TRBJ2-3,TGCGCCAGCAGCATCCGGGCCATAGATGCAGATACGCAGTATTTT,CASSIRAIDADTQYF
.,many,TRBV11-3,TRBJ2-1,TGTGCCAGCAGCTTACCGACCCGAGCGAATGAGCAGTTCTTC,CASSLPTRANEQFF
.,.,TRBV27,TRBJ1-2,TGTGCCAGCAGTTCACCAGGGTTATCCGATGGCTACACCTTC,CASSSPGLSDGYTF
.,.,TRBV20-1,TRBJ1-6,TGCAGTGCTAGAGATTTAGGCAGGGGAACCTATAATTCACCCCTCCACTTT,CSARDLGRGTYNSPLHF
.,many,TRBV7-9,TRBJ2-7,TGTGCCAGCAGCTTAGCCTTTGGCACGCTAGGGGAAGAGCAGTACTTC,CASSLAFGTLGEEQYF
.,.,TRBV20-1,TRBJ2-2,TGCAGTGCTAGAGATGGGGGCCTATACACCGGGGAGCTGTTTTTT,CSARDGGLYTGELFF
TRBD2,many,TRBV7-3,TRBJ2-1,TGTGCCAGCAGCTCATATGGGAGGGGCTCCTACAATGAGCAGTTCTTC,CASSSYGRGSYNEQFF
.,many,TRBV7-9,TRBJ2-3,TGTGCCAGCAGCTCCAACCGACGGGACGATACGCAGTATTTT,CASSSNRRDDTQYF
.,many,TRBV7-9,TRBJ2-5,TGTGCCAGCAGCTTGCGTGGGGTAACGGAAGAGACCCAGTACTTC,CASSLRGVTEETQYF
TRBD1,many,TRBV7-2,TRBJ1-5,TGTGCCAGCAGCTTAGCGCAGGGGGCGGGTCAGCCCCAGCATTTT,CASSLAQGAGQPQHF
.,many,TRBV20-1,TRBJ2-7,TGCAGTGCTAGGCCGGGACAATCCTACGAGCAGTACTTC,CSARPGQSYEQYF
.,many,TRBV12-3/TRBV12-4,TRBJ1-5,TGTGCCAGCAGTTTCCGAGGGGCAAATCAGCCCCAGCATTTT,CASSFRGANQPQHF